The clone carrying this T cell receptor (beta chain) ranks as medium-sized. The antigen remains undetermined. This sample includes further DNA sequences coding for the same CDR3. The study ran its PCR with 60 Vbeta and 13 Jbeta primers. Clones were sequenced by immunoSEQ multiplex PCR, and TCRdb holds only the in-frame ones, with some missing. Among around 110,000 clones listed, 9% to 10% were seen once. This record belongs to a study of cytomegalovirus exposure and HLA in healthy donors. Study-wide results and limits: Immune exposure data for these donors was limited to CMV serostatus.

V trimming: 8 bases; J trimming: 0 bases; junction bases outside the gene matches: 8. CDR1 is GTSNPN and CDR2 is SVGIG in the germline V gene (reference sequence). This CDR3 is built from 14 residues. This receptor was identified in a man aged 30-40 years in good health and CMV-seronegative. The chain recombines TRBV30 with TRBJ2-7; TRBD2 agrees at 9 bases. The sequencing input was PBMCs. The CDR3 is CALTRAGGSYEQYF. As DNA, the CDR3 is TGTGCCCTAACCAGAGCGGGGGGCTCCTACGAGCAGTACTTC.